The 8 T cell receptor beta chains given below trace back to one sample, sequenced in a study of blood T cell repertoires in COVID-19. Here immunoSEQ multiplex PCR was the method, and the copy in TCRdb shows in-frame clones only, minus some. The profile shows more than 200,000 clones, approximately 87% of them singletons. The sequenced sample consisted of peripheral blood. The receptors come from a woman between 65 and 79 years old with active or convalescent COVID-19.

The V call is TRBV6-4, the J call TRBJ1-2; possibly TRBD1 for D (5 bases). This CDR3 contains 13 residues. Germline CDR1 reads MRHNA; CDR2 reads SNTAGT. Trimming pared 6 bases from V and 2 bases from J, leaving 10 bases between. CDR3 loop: CASSRDSNYGYTF. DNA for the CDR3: TGTGCCAGCAGCCGGGACTCAAACTATGGCTACACCTTC.

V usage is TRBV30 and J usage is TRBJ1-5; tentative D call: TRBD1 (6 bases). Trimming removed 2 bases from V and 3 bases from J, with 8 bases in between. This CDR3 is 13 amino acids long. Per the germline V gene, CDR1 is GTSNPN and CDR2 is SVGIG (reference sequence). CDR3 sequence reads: CAWSRQANQPQHF. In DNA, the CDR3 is TGTGCCTGGAGTCGACAGGCCAATCAGCCCCAGCATTTT. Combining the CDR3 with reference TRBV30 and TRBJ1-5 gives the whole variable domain SQTIHQWPATLVQPVGSPLSLECTVEGTSNPNLYWYRQAAGRGLQLLFYSVGIGQISSEVPQNLSASRPQDRQFILSSKKLLLSDSGFYLCAWSRQANQPQHFGDGTRLSIL.

CDR3 protein: CASSLQGALSEQYF. CDR3 sequence (DNA): TGCGCCAGCAGTTTACAGGGTGCATTATCCGAGCAGTACTTC. The J gene is TRBJ2-7, the V gene TRBV5-1, with D perhaps TRBD1 (6 bases). The germline V gene encodes CDR1 SGHRS and CDR2 YFSETQ. V was clipped by 5 bases and J by 6 bases, with 18 bases between them. The CDR3 consists of 14 residues.

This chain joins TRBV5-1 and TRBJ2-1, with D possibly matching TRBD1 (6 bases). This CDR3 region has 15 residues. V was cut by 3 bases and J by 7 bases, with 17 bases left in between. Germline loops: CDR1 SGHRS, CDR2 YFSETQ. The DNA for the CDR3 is TGCGCCAGCAGCTCAACCGGGACAAGCTGGAATGAGCAGTTCTTC. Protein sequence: CASSSTGTSWNEQFF.

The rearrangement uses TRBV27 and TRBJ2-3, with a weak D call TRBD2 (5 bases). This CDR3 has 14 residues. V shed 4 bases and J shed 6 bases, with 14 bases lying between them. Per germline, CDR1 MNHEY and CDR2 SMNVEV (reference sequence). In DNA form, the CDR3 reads TGTGCCAGCAGTTGGCGACTATCTGGGGATACGCAGTATTTT. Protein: CASSWRLSGDTQYF.

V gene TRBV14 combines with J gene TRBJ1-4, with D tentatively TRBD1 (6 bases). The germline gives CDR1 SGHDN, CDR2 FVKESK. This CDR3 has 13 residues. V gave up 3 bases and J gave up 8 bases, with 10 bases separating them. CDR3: CASSQGAREKLFF. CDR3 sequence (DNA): TGTGCCAGCAGCCAGGGGGCGCGGGAAAAACTGTTTTTT. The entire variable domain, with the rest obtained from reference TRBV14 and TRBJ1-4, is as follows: EAGVTQFPSHSVIEKGQTVTLRCDPISGHDNLYWYRRVMGKEIKFLLHFVKESKQDESGMPNNRFLAERTGGTYSTLKVQPAELEDSGVYFCASSQGAREKLFFGSGTQLSVL.

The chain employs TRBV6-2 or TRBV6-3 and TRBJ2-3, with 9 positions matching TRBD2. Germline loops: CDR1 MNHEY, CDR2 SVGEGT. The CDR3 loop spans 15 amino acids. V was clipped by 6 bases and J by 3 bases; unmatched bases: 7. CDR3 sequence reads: CASSRASGKTDTQYF. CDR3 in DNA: TGTGCCAGCAGCCGTGCTAGCGGGAAAACAGATACGCAGTATTTT.

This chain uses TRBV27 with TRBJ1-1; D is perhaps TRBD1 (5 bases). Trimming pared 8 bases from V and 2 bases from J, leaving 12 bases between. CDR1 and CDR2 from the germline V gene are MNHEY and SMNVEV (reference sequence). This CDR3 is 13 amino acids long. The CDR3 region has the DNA TGTGCCAGCGGATGGACACCTAACACTGAAGCTTTCTTT. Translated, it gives CASGWTPNTEAFF.